These 30 T cell receptor beta chains share one sample of origin, sequenced in a study of blood T cell repertoires in COVID-19 (dated by TCRdb to 2020 to 2022). The method was the immunoSEQ multiplex PCR assay. In its TCRdb copy, this immuneACCESS table keeps in-frame sequences only and misses some clones. Where compared with another copy, unresolved V genes explain less than half of these, and the others have no known cause. Across this sample there are hundreds of thousands of clones, with 88% seen only once. Jointly, the top ten make up more than 1% of the sample. Sequenced sample: PBMCs or T cells enriched from blood (not recorded which). The receptor source for this set is a woman aged 40 to 50 with acute COVID-19.

The chain joins TRBV10-3 to TRBJ1-5; D call uncertain. The CDR3 is 16 residues long. Looked up from germline, CDR1 is ENHRY and CDR2 is SYGVKD. Between the trimmed V and J ends, which lost 0 bases and 0 bases, there was a span of 9 bases. The CDR3 is CAISESIRNSNQPQHF. Here the CDR3 DNA reads TGTGCCATCAGTGAGTCGATTAGAAATAGCAATCAGCCCCAGCATTTT.

V usage is TRBV7-2 and J usage is TRBJ2-2, with 8 bases matching TRBD1. V shed 6 bases, J shed 5 bases, and the junction held 5 bases outside the gene matches. The CDR3 is 14 residues long. The germline CDR1 and CDR2 sequences are SGHTA and FQGNSA. This CDR3 reads CASSWTGRTGELFF. The CDR3 DNA reads TGTGCCAGCAGTTGGACAGGGCGGACCGGGGAGCTGTTTTTT.

The chain recombines TRBV20-1 with TRBJ2-3; D remains unclear. Trimming left V 3 bases short and J 2 bases short, with 9 bases between. CDR3 length: 13 amino acids. Germline CDR1 and CDR2: DFQATT and SNEGSKA (reference sequence). In nucleotides, the CDR3 is TGCAGTGCTAGTGTAGTCCTCACAGATACGCAGTATTTT. It encodes CSASVVLTDTQYF.

The chain recombines TRBV4-3 with TRBJ2-1, with D possibly TRBD2 on 5 matching bases. The CDR3 consists of 14 residues. Germline CDR1 LGHNA, CDR2 YSLEER. Between the trimmed V and J ends, which lost 1 base and 5 bases, there was a span of 9 bases. CDR3 DNA: TGCGCCAGCAGCCAAGTAGGAGCGGACAATGAGCAGTTCTTC. The encoded protein is CASSQVGADNEQFF.

The CDR3 bases are TGTGCCAGCAGCCCCCCCGAGCGGGACCTCCAGTTCTTC. It encodes CASSPPERDLQFF. V gene TRBV9 combines with J gene TRBJ2-1, with 7 bases fitting TRBD2. J was trimmed by 13 bases and V by 4 bases; bases with no gene match: 11. This CDR3 has 13 residues. Germline CDR1 SGDLS, CDR2 YYNGEE.

This chain links TRBV27 with TRBJ1-2; no firm D call. The V and J ends lost 6 bases and 0 bases respectively, with 11 bases between them. The CDR3 runs 14 residues. CDR1 is MNHEY, CDR2 SMNVEV, per germline (reference sequence). DNA for the CDR3: TGTGCCAGCAGCCGACACCTTACTAACTATGGCTACACCTTC. Encoded protein: CASSRHLTNYGYTF.

The V gene is TRBV6-2 or TRBV6-3, the J gene TRBJ1-1; D perhaps matches TRBD1 (5 bases). The germline gives CDR1 MNHEY, CDR2 SVGEGT. This CDR3 contains 14 residues. V was cut by 1 base and J by 2 bases, with 8 bases left in between. This CDR3 is CASSYWQGNTEAFF. Written as DNA, the CDR3 is TGTGCCAGCAGTTACTGGCAGGGAAACACTGAAGCTTTCTTT.

The genes are TRBV6-5 and TRBJ1-6; 8 positions match TRBD1. V lost 11 bases and J lost 7; bases outside the gene matches: 10. Germline loops: CDR1 MNHEY, CDR2 SVGAGI. The CDR3 has 14 residues. The chain's CDR3 is CAGSPGQANSPLHF. CDR3 DNA: TGTGCCGGCTCCCCGGGACAGGCAAATTCACCCCTCCACTTT.

V and J are TRBV7-9 and TRBJ2-5; 9 nucleotides agree with TRBD1. The CDR3 length is 15 residues. The ends lost 3 bases at V and 2 bases at J; junction bases unmatched: 4. Germline assignment: CDR1 SEHNR and CDR2 FQNEAQ (reference sequence). CDR3 loop: CASSLGQGIQETQYF. CDR3 sequence (DNA): TGTGCCAGCAGCTTGGGACAGGGAATACAAGAGACCCAGTACTTC.

This chain links TRBV21-1 with TRBJ2-2; the tabulated D call, TRBD1, remains unverified against the DNA. TRBV21-1 is given as a pseudogene. The CDR3 covers 17 residues. The CDR3 is CASSKALSGTTTGELFF. The CDR3 nucleotides read TGTGCCAGCAGCAAAGCGCTTTCGGGGACAACAACCGGGGAGCTGTTTTTT.

The CDR3 sequence: CSVEDSQETQYF. Here the CDR3 DNA reads TGCAGCGTTGAGGACAGCCAAGAGACCCAGTACTTC. The rearrangement uses TRBV29-1 and TRBJ2-5, with D tentatively TRBD1 (6 bases). Germline CDR1 reads SQVTM; CDR2 reads ANQGSEA. V dropped 3 bases and J dropped 1 base, with 6 bases sitting between them. This CDR3 spans 12 amino acids. The full variable domain, in which reference TRBV29-1 and TRBJ2-5 provide the parts outside the CDR3, is SAVISQKPSRDICQRGTSLTIQCQVDSQVTMMFWYRQQPGQSLTLIATANQGSEATYESGFVIDKFPISRPNLTFSTLTVSNMSPEDSSIYLCSVEDSQETQYFGPGTRLLVL.

J is TRBJ1-2 and V is TRBV12-3 or TRBV12-4; TRBD1 is a possible D gene (5 bases). Trimming left V 5 bases short and J 4 bases short, with 5 bases between. The CDR3 consists of 11 residues. The CDR3, as DNA: TGTGCCAGCAGTGACAGCTATGGCTACACCTTC. Protein sequence: CASSDSYGYTF.

The rearrangement uses TRBV29-1 and TRBJ2-1, with TRBD2 matching 7 bases. Trimming cost V 5 bases and J 8 bases; bases outside gene matches: 12. CDR3 length: 14 residues. CDR1 is SQVTM and CDR2 is ANQGSEA in the germline V gene. The CDR3 protein is CSVLGRGGAHEQFF. CDR3 sequence (DNA): TGCAGCGTTCTGGGCCGGGGAGGGGCGCATGAGCAGTTCTTC.

The V call is TRBV6-2 or TRBV6-3, the J call TRBJ2-7; maybe TRBD2 (5 bases). The ends were cut back, 3 bases at V and 7 bases at J, with 7 bases in the middle. Germline values: CDR1 MNHEY, CDR2 SVGEGT. This CDR3 has 11 residues. The CDR3 bases are TGTGCCAGCAGTTATAGAGGGGAGCAGTACGTC. Its protein product is CASSYRGEQYV.

This sequence joins TRBV6-5 and TRBJ2-7, with D possibly TRBD2 on 6 matching bases. Germline V gene sequence: CDR1 MNHEY, CDR2 SVGAGI. Between the trimmed V and J ends, which lost 4 bases and 4 bases, there was a span of 11 bases. The CDR3 length is 13 residues. In DNA, the CDR3 is TGTGCCAGCAGTTTCGGGAGACCTTACGAGCAGTACTTC. Translating it yields CASSFGRPYEQYF.

V is TRBV24-1 and J is TRBJ1-1; unclear D gene. Trimming pared 3 bases from V and 8 bases from J, leaving 15 bases between. The CDR3 spans 14 residues. In germline, CDR1 is KGHDR, CDR2 SFDVKD. CDR3 protein: CATSDGGRPSEAFF. The CDR3 coding sequence is TGTGCCACCAGTGATGGAGGACGGCCTTCAGAAGCTTTCTTT.

The chain recombines TRBV19 with TRBJ1-4; 7 nucleotides line up with TRBD1. Looked up from germline, CDR1 is LNHDA and CDR2 is SQIVND (reference sequence). The CDR3 loop spans 15 amino acids. Trimming took 6 bases from V and 7 from J; bases not matched to a gene: 11. The CDR3 region has the DNA TGTGCCAGTAGGAAACAGGGGCCCCAGATTGAAAAACTGTTTTTT. Amino acid sequence: CASRKQGPQIEKLFF.

The CDR3 spells CASSLETGGNTIYF. The CDR3, as DNA: TGTGCCAGCAGCTTAGAGACAGGGGGAAACACCATATATTTT. This chain joins TRBV7-9 and TRBJ1-3, with 7 bases matching TRBD1. V dropped 1 base and J dropped 4; count of bases not matched to a gene: 1. The CDR3 extends over 14 amino acids. The germline gives CDR1 SEHNR, CDR2 FQNEAQ (reference sequence).

This clone occurred once. The V call is TRBV6-1, the J call TRBJ2-2; no firm D call. The V end lost 2 bases, the J end lost 3 bases, and 19 bases lay between the germline ends. CDR3 length: 18 amino acids. From germline, CDR1 is MNHNS and CDR2 SASEGT. The CDR3 DNA follows: TGTGCCAGCAGTGAACCTGATCCCGAATCTAGATACACCGGGGAGCTGTTTTTT. It is translated as CASSEPDPESRYTGELFF.

The chain links TRBV18 to TRBJ2-1; 10 bases match TRBD2. This CDR3 comprises 16 residues. The V gene's germline CDR1 is KGHSH and CDR2 LQKENI. With 6 bases clipped from V and 6 bases from J, the junction kept 11 bases outside the gene matches. The CDR3 DNA is TGTGCCAGCTCGTCTGATTCTAGCGGGAGTTTCAATGAGCAGTTCTTC. Amino acids: CASSSDSSGSFNEQFF.

The J gene is TRBJ2-3, the V gene TRBV9; no reliable D call. The V gene lost 1 base and the J gene lost 6 bases, with 9 bases spanning the gap. The germline V gene has CDR1 SGDLS and CDR2 YYNGEE. This CDR3 has 13 residues. The CDR3 region is CASSVHPKDTQYF. The DNA for the CDR3 is TGTGCCAGCAGCGTACACCCTAAGGATACGCAGTATTTT.

The DNA of the CDR3 is TGTGCCAGCAGCTTGCAGGTTAGCGCAGATACGCAGTATTTT. This translates into CASSLQVSADTQYF. This chain uses TRBV5-4 with TRBJ2-3, with D possibly matching TRBD2 (5 bases). The V gene's germline CDR1 is SGHNT and CDR2 YYREEE (reference sequence). The CDR3 runs to 14 residues. V shed 1 base and J shed 4 bases, with 10 bases lying between them.

This clone was picked up a small number of times. The rearrangement links TRBV30 to TRBJ1-4; TRBD1 is a possible D gene (6 bases). V dropped 7 bases and J dropped 0 bases, with 12 bases sitting between them. The CDR3 runs 14 residues. The germline V gene encodes CDR1 GTSNPN and CDR2 SVGIG (reference sequence). DNA of the CDR3: TGTGCCTCGAACAGGGACACAACTAATGAAAAACTGTTTTTT. This sequence encodes CASNRDTTNEKLFF.

The chain combines TRBV15 with TRBJ2-7; tentative D call: TRBD2 (5 bases). The CDR3 consists of 16 residues. The germline V and J ends were trimmed by 0 bases and 2 bases, with 14 bases remaining between them. Per the germline V gene, CDR1 is LNHNV and CDR2 is YYDKDF (reference sequence). Written as DNA, the CDR3 is TGTGCCACCAGCAGAGATCGGGAACGCTGGGCCTACGAGCAGTACTTC. Translation: CATSRDRERWAYEQYF. Together with reference TRBV15 and TRBJ2-7, the CDR3 gives the full variable domain: DAMVIQNPRYQVTQFGKPVTLSCSQTLNHNVMYWYQQKSSQAPKLLFHYYDKDFNNEADTPDNFQSRRPNTSFCFLDIRSPGLGDTAMYLCATSRDRERWAYEQYFGPGTRLTVT.

The gene calls are TRBV5-1 and TRBJ1-3, with unresolved D. The ends were cut back, 0 bases at V and 0 bases at J, with 10 bases in the middle. Germline V lookup: CDR1 SGHRS, CDR2 YFSETQ. CDR3 length equals 16 residues. CDR3 sequence reads: CASSLAPTSSGNTIYF. DNA for the CDR3: TGCGCCAGCAGCTTGGCCCCCACCAGCTCTGGAAACACCATATATTTT.

The V and J genes are TRBV2 and TRBJ1-5; D is uncertain. Germline V gene sequence: CDR1 SNHLY, CDR2 FYNNEI. The CDR3 is 15 residues long. V was trimmed by 2 bases and J by 7 bases, leaving 15 bases between them. CDR3 protein: CASSEKAGIRQPQHF. In DNA, the CDR3 is TGTGCCAGCAGTGAAAAGGCGGGCATACGGCAGCCCCAGCATTTT.

The chain recombines TRBV9 with TRBJ1-5; D not resolved. From germline, CDR1 is SGDLS and CDR2 YYNGEE. This CDR3 has 14 amino acids. V was pared by 2 bases and J by 6 bases, with 12 bases between. The CDR3 DNA reads TGTGCCAGCAGCGTGGAGGGTGGCGCTCAGCCCCAGCATTTT. The encoded protein is CASSVEGGAQPQHF.

This clone was seen repeatedly, ten times or more. The chain combines TRBV12-3 or TRBV12-4 with TRBJ1-4, with 10 nucleotides matching TRBD1. The CDR3 length is 13 residues. J gave up 8 bases and V 6 bases, and 3 bases lay outside the gene matches. CDR3 DNA: TGTGCCAGCAGGCGGACAGGGGGGGAAAAACTGTTTTTT. Translating gives CASRRTGGEKLFF.

V is TRBV19 and J is TRBJ1-1; 7 nucleotides match TRBD1. The germline V gene has CDR1 LNHDA and CDR2 SQIVND (reference sequence). The CDR3 runs to 13 residues. With 10 bases clipped from V and 2 bases from J, the junction kept 7 bases outside the gene matches. This CDR3 is CATTGQTNTEAFF. The CDR3 DNA sequence: TGTGCCACCACGGGACAGACTAACACTGAAGCTTTCTTT.

V gene TRBV28 combines with J gene TRBJ1-1; the D is unclear. The CDR3 is 14 residues long. CDR1 MDHEN and CDR2 SYDVKM come from the germline V gene. V dropped 2 bases and J dropped 5 bases, with 12 bases sitting between them. CDR3 in amino acids: CASSLGGGGTEAFF. The DNA of the CDR3 is TGTGCCAGCAGTTTAGGAGGAGGTGGAACTGAAGCTTTCTTT.